What follows describes a single TCR beta chain. The data stem from a study of blood T cell repertoires in COVID-19. The overall study: Samples came from the United States, Italy and Spain, spanning acute and convalescent COVID-19. In each case, the material was cDNA or gDNA derived from T cells, B-cell-depleted T cells, or PBMCs.

Per the original methods: Reference gene primer amplification yielded estimated nucleated cell counts. Sequenced by immunoSEQ multiplex PCR; TCRdb stores in-frame clones only, minus some. Clone size and V and J calls were adopted from that table, with D and trimming inferred from the DNA. The table lists about 280,000 clones, around 87% of them singletons. The specimen sequenced was peripheral blood. This TCR was recovered from a woman aged 45-65 years who had recovered from COVID-19.

CDR3 sequence (DNA): TGTGCCAGCAGCAACTCCCCGCGGGGGCCCGAGCAGTACTTC. Protein sequence: CASSNSPRGPEQYF. This rearrangement joins TRBV7-9 to TRBJ2-7, with D possibly being TRBD2 (7 bases). Germline-derived CDR1 and CDR2 are SEHNR and FQNEAQ (reference sequence). Trimming removed 5 bases from V and 6 bases from J, with 17 bases in between. There are 14 residues in the CDR3. Supplemented by reference TRBV7-9 and TRBJ2-7, the full variable domain reads DTGVSQNPRHKITKRGQNVTFRCDPISEHNRLYWYRQTLGQGPEFLTYFQNEAQLEKSRLLSDRFSAERPKGSFSTLEIQRTEQGDSAMYLCASSNSPRGPEQYFGPGTRLTVT.